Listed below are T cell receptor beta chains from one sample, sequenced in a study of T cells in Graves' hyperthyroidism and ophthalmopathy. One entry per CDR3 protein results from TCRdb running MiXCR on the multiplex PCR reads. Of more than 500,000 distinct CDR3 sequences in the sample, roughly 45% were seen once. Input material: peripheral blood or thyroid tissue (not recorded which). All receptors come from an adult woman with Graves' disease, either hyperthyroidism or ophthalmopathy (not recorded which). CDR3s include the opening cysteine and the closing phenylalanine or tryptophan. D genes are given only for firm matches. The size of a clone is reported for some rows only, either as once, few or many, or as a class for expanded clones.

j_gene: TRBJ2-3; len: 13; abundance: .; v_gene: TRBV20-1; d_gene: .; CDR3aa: CSARTVATDTQYF; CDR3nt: TGCAGTGCTAGAACCGTTGCCACAGATACGCAGTATTTT
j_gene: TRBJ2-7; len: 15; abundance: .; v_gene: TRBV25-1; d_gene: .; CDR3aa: CASSAAGRSTYEQYF; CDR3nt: TGTGCCAGCAGTGCCGCAGGGAGATCGACCTACGAGCAGTACTTC
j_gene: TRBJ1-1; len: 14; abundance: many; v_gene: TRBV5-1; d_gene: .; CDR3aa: CASSLLGVNTEAFF; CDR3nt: TGCGCCAGCAGCTTGCTCGGAGTGAACACTGAAGCTTTCTTT
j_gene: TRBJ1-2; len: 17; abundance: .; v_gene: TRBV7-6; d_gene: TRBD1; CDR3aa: CASSLGTALNQEGGYTF; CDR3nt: TGTGCCAGCAGCCTCGGGACAGCGTTGAATCAAGAAGGGGGCTACACCTTC
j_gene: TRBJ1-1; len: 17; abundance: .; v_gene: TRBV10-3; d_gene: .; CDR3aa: CAKPQDKADKRNTGAFF; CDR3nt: TGTGCCAAACCCCAAGATAAGGCAGATAAACGGAACACTGGAGCTTTCTTT
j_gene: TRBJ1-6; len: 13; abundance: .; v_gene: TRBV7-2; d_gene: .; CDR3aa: CASSSTYNSPLHF; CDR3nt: TGTGCCAGCAGCTCGACGTATAATTCACCCCTCCACTTT
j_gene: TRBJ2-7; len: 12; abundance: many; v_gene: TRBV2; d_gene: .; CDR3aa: CASRGTSYEQYF; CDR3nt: TGTGCCAGCAGGGGTACTAGCTACGAGCAGTACTTC
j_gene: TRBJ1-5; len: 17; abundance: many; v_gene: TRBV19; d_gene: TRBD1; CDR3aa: CASSIDSRDRDGQPQHF; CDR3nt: TGTGCCAGTAGTATCGACTCCCGGGACAGGGATGGTCAGCCCCAGCATTTT
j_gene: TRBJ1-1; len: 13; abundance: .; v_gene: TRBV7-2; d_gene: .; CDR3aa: CASSFRDGVEAFF; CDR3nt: TGTGCCAGCAGCTTCAGGGACGGAGTTGAAGCTTTCTTT
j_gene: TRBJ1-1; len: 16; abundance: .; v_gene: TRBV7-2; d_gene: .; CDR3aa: CASSLAMRGAEGMAFF; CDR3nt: TGTGCCAGCAGCTTAGCGATGCGGGGGGCCGAGGGGATGGCTTTCTTT
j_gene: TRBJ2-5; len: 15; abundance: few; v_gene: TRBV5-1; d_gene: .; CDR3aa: CASSLSGTQQETQYF; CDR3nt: TGCGCCAGCAGCTTATCCGGGACACAACAAGAGACCCAGTACTTC
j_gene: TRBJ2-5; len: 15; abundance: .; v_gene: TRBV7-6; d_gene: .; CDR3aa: CASSQERTHKETQYF; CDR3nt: TGTGCCAGCAGCCAAGAGAGGACGCACAAAGAGACCCAGTACTTC
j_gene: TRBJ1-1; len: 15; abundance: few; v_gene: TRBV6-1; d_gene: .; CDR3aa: CASRNSGTVNTEAFF; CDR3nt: TGTGCCAGCAGAAATTCTGGGACGGTGAACACTGAAGCTTTCTTT
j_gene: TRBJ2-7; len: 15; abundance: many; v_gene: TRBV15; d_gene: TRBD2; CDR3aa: CATSEAGSGSYEQYF; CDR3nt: TGTGCCACCAGCGAGGCGGGTAGCGGGAGCTACGAGCAGTACTTC
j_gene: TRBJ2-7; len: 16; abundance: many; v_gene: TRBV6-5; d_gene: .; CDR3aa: CASSYSPGLPVDEQYF; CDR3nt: TGTGCCAGCAGTTACTCGCCTGGACTCCCCGTTGACGAGCAGTACTTC
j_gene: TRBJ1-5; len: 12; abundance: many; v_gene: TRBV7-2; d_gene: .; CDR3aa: CASSLDHQPQHF; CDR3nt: TGTGCCAGCAGCTTAGACCATCAGCCCCAGCATTTT
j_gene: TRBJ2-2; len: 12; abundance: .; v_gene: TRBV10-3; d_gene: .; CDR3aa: CAIKGGSGELFF; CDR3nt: TGTGCCATCAAAGGAGGTAGCGGGGAGCTGTTTTTT
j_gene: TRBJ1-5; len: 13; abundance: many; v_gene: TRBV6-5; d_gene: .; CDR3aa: CASRPDSNQPQHF; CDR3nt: TGTGCCAGCAGACCGGATAGCAATCAGCCCCAGCATTTT
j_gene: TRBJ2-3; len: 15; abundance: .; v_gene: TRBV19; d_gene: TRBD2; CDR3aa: CASRISSGWTDTQYF; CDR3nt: TGTGCCAGTAGGATCTCTAGCGGGTGGACAGATACGCAGTATTTT
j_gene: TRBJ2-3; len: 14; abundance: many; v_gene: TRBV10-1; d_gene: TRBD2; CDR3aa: CASRGAGGGDTQYF; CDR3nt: TGCGCCAGCAGGGGAGCGGGAGGTGGAGATACGCAGTATTTT
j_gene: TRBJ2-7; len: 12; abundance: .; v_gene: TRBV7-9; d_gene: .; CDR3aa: CASSLTNHEQYF; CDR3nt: TGTGCCAGCAGCCTAACAAACCACGAGCAGTACTTC
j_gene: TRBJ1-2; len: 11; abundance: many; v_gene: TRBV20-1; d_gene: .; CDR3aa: CSAVRDLGYTF; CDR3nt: TGCAGTGCGGTGAGGGATTTGGGCTACACCTTC
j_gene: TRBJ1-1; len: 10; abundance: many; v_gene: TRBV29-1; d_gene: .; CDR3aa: CSVGLTEAFF; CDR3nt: TGCAGCGTTGGGCTCACTGAAGCTTTCTTT
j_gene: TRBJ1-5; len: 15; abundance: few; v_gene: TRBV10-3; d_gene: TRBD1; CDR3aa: CAISEGTGGYTPQHF; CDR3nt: TGTGCCATCAGTGAGGGGACAGGGGGCTACACGCCCCAGCATTTT
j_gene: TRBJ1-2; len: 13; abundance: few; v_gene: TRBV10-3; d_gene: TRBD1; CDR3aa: CAMRTGGAYGYTF; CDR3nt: TGTGCCATGAGGACAGGCGGAGCCTATGGCTACACCTTC
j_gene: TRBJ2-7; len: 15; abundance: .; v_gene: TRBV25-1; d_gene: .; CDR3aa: CASSEPALSSSEQYF; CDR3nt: TGTGCCAGCAGTGAACCCGCGCTTAGCAGCAGTGAGCAGTACTTC
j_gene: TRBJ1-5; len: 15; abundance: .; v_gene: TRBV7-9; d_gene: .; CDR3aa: CASSQERFSNQPQHF; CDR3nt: TGTGCCAGCAGCCAAGAAAGGTTTAGCAATCAGCCCCAGCATTTT
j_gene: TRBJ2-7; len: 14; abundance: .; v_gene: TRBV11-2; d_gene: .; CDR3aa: CASTSYSKAYEQYF; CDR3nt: TGTGCCAGCACTTCCTATTCTAAAGCCTACGAGCAGTACTTC
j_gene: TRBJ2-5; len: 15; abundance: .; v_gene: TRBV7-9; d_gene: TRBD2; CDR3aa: CASSPGTSGRGTQYF; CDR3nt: TGTGCCAGCAGCCCGGGGACTAGCGGGAGGGGGACCCAGTACTTC
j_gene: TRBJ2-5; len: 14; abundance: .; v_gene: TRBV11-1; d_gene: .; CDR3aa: CASSLTGWGETQYF; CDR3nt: TGTGCCAGCAGCCTTACAGGGTGGGGAGAGACCCAGTACTTC
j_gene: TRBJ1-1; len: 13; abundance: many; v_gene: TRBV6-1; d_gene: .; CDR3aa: CAGRQQRNTEAFF; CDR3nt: TGTGCCGGCCGACAGCAAAGGAACACTGAAGCTTTCTTT
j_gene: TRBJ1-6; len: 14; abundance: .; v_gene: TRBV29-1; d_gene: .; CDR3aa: CSVSEGSRHSPLHF; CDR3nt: TGCAGCGTTTCAGAAGGGTCTAGACATTCACCCCTCCACTTT
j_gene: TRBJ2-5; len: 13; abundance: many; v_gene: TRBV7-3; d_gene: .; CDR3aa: CASSMTGGETQYF; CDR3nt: TGTGCCAGCAGCATGACTGGGGGAGAGACCCAGTACTTC
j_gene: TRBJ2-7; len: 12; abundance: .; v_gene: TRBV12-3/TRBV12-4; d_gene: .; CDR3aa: CASRDLRYEQYF; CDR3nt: TGTGCCAGCAGGGACCTTCGATACGAGCAGTACTTC
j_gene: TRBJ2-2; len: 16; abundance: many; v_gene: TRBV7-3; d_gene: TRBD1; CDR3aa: CASSSWDRENTGELFF; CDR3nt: TGTGCCAGCAGCTCCTGGGACAGGGAGAACACCGGGGAGCTGTTTTTT
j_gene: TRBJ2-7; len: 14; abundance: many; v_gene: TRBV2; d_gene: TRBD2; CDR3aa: CASSGLAGGFEQYF; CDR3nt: TGTGCCAGCAGCGGACTAGCGGGAGGGTTCGAGCAGTACTTC
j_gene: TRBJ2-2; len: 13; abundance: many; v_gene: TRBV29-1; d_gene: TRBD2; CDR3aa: CSVHGLATGELFF; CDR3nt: TGCAGCGTACACGGACTAGCGACCGGGGAGCTGTTTTTT
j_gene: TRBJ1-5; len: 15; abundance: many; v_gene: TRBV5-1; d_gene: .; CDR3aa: CASSLWAGEDQPQHF; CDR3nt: TGCGCCAGCAGCTTGTGGGCAGGGGAGGATCAGCCCCAGCATTTT